These 30 T cell receptor beta chains share one sample of origin, sequenced in a study of preoperative IRX-2 immunotherapy in early breast cancer. The protocol was immunoSEQ multiplex PCR, while the TCRdb copy is restricted to in-frame clones and leaves out a portion. The sample consists of more than 50,000 clones, approximately 94% of them appearing once. As for treatment: preoperative locoregional IRX-2 cytokine immunotherapy. This material was acquired from a patient treated with IRX-2 immunotherapy. These receptors originate from a human donor with breast cancer.

V usage is TRBV7-2 and J usage is TRBJ2-1; 8 bases fit TRBD2. V lost 7 bases to trimming and J lost 7 bases; unmatched junction nucleotides: 12. The CDR3 runs 15 residues. The germline V gene encodes CDR1 SGHTA and CDR2 FQGNSA. DNA of the CDR3: TGTGCCAGCACCCAGTGGGCGGGAGGAGAGAATGAGCAGTTCTTC. Encoded protein: CASTQWAGGENEQFF.

The J gene is TRBJ2-5, the V gene TRBV5-1, with 16 bases lining up with TRBD2. This CDR3 is 18 amino acids long. Trimming at V came to 4 bases and at J to 1 base, leaving 7 bases not matched to a gene. The germline V gene encodes CDR1 SGHRS and CDR2 YFSETQ. CDR3 DNA: TGCGCCAGCAGCGCGGGACTAGCGGGGGGGTCCGGCCAAGAGACCCAGTACTTC. Translated, it gives CASSAGLAGGSGQETQYF.

This clone is labeled as medium-sized (0.01 to 0.1%). The chain combines TRBV7-2 with TRBJ1-1, with D possibly matching TRBD1 (5 bases). The CDR3 runs to 15 residues. The germline V and J ends were trimmed by 5 bases and 0 bases, with 13 bases remaining between them. Germline V lookup: CDR1 SGHTA, CDR2 FQGNSA. CDR3 amino acids: CASSRKTVLNTEAFF. CDR3 in DNA: TGTGCCAGCAGCCGGAAGACAGTTTTGAACACTGAAGCTTTCTTT.

The gene calls are TRBV21-1 and TRBJ1-2. TRBV21-1 is a pseudogene locus. The CDR3 runs to 13 residues. The CDR3 region has the DNA TGTGCCAGCAGCACTCTCCGTGACTATGGCTACACCTTC. It is translated as CASSTLRDYGYTF.

The chain couples TRBV7-9 to TRBJ1-4; possible D gene TRBD1, 5 bases. There are 13 residues in the CDR3. V lost 5 bases and J lost 4, with 8 bases in between. CDR1 and CDR2 from the germline V gene are SEHNR and FQNEAQ (reference sequence). DNA for the CDR3: TGTGCCAGCAGCAAGGGGTTTAATGAAAAACTGTTTTTT. It encodes CASSKGFNEKLFF.

The chain recombines TRBV7-2 with TRBJ2-5; no reliable D call. The germline V and J ends were trimmed by 1 base and 5 bases, with 11 bases remaining between them. CDR3 length: 14 amino acids. Germline V gene data show CDR1 as SGHTA and CDR2 as FQGNSA. Here the CDR3 reads CASSLGAGRETQYF. The CDR3 DNA reads TGTGCCAGCAGCTTAGGAGCTGGGCGTGAGACCCAGTACTTC.

The rearrangement uses TRBV6-1 and TRBJ2-4; the D gene is possibly TRBD1 (5 bases). CDR3 length: 15 amino acids. Germline-derived CDR1 and CDR2 are MNHNS and SASEGT. V dropped 1 base and J dropped 7 bases, with 14 bases sitting between them. The CDR3 DNA is TGTGCCAGCAGTGAAGGGGGCTGGGTTGGGAACATTCAGTACTTC. Translating it yields CASSEGGWVGNIQYF.

This sequence joins TRBV2 and TRBJ1-1; D is perhaps TRBD1 (5 bases). Germline V gene lookup returns CDR1 SNHLY and CDR2 FYNNEI. The CDR3 is made up of 13 amino acids. V shed 4 bases and J shed 4 bases, with 10 bases lying between them. The CDR3: CASSGGLSTEAFF. The CDR3 nucleotides read TGTGCCAGCAGTGGGGGCTTGAGCACTGAAGCTTTCTTT.

This chain joins TRBV7-9 and TRBJ1-5, with TRBD1 matching over 9 bases. The germline gives CDR1 SEHNR, CDR2 FQNEAQ (reference sequence). This CDR3 has 18 amino acids. The J segment lost 6 bases and the V segment lost 6 bases, leaving 18 bases of the junction unmatched. The CDR3 DNA is TGTGCCAGCAGGCCGATAGAACAGGGGGCTCTGGTCTTTCAGCCCCAGCATTTT. Translating it yields CASRPIEQGALVFQPQHF.

The chain has TRBV7-9 and TRBJ2-5; D not resolved. Germline CDR1 is SEHNR and CDR2 is FQNEAQ (reference sequence). The germline V and J ends were trimmed by 3 bases and 1 base, with 9 bases remaining between them. The CDR3 runs 14 residues. This CDR3 reads CASSFLMAQETQYF. The CDR3 DNA follows: TGTGCCAGCAGCTTTCTGATGGCCCAAGAGACCCAGTACTTC.

The chain has TRBV27 and TRBJ2-2, with TRBD1 identical over 10 bases. V lost 3 bases, J lost 0 bases, and 7 bases stayed unmatched. This CDR3 is built from 18 residues. The germline gives CDR1 MNHEY, CDR2 SMNVEV (reference sequence). The CDR3 DNA reads as TGTGCCAGCAGTTTCGGACAGGGGGTCCCCCCGAACACCGGGGAGCTGTTTTTT. Residues: CASSFGQGVPPNTGELFF.

The chain combines TRBV9 with TRBJ2-5, with TRBD2 matching 11 bases. The germline V gene encodes CDR1 SGDLS and CDR2 YYNGEE. The ends lost 3 bases at V and 4 bases at J; junction bases unmatched: 11. The CDR3 extends over 17 amino acids. CDR3 in amino acids: CASSARGSGGVAETQYF. Written as DNA, the CDR3 is TGTGCCAGCAGCGCCCGCGGTAGCGGGGGGGTAGCAGAGACCCAGTACTTC.

This chain links TRBV9 with TRBJ2-7; no firm D call. The CDR3 is made up of 13 amino acids. With 3 bases removed from V and 7 bases from J, the gap between germline ends came to 14 bases. The germline CDR1 and CDR2 sequences are SGDLS and YYNGEE. The CDR3 spells CASSAGPSGEQYF. Written as DNA, the CDR3 is TGTGCCAGCAGCGCCGGGCCCTCTGGAGAGCAGTACTTC.

The V and J genes are TRBV18 and TRBJ1-1; possible D gene TRBD1, 5 bases. CDR3 length equals 13 residues. Trimming took off 3 bases at V and 11 bases at J, with 16 bases between the two ends. Germline loops: CDR1 KGHSH, CDR2 LQKENI. The CDR3 is CASSPSGRTGAFF. The CDR3 bases are TGTGCCAGCTCACCCTCAGGGAGGACGGGGGCTTTCTTT.

The V call is TRBV30, the J call TRBJ2-3; 8 nucleotides match TRBD2. J lost 5 bases, V lost 1 base, and 8 bases had no gene match. This CDR3 region has 15 residues. Germline values: CDR1 GTSNPN, CDR2 SVGIG (reference sequence). CDR3 DNA sequence: TGTGCCTGGAGTGGGTCTAGCGGGTTCATAGATACGCAGTATTTT. Protein: CAWSGSSGFIDTQYF. Complete variable domain (other parts from reference TRBV30 and TRBJ2-3): SQTIHQWPATLVQPVGSPLSLECTVEGTSNPNLYWYRQAAGRGLQLLFYSVGIGQISSEVPQNLSASRPQDRQFILSSKKLLLSDSGFYLCAWSGSSGFIDTQYFGPGTRLTVL.

The chain combines TRBV5-1 with TRBJ2-5; D ambiguous. Germline V gives CDR1 SGHRS, CDR2 YFSETQ. Between the trimmed V and J ends, which lost 6 bases and 4 bases, there was a span of 16 bases. There are 14 residues in the CDR3. CDR3 DNA: TGCGCCAGCAATACCTTCAGTGCTCGAGAGACCCAGTACTTC. Protein product: CASNTFSARETQYF.

The rearrangement uses TRBV9 and TRBJ2-7, with a tentative D call TRBD1 (5 bases). CDR1 SGDLS and CDR2 YYNGEE come from the germline V gene. The CDR3 length is 15 residues. Trimming cost V 0 bases and J 2 bases, with 12 bases left between them. The CDR3 is CASSVVPWGPYEQYF. In DNA form, the CDR3 reads TGTGCCAGCAGCGTAGTGCCGTGGGGCCCCTACGAGCAGTACTTC.

The chain combines TRBV14 with TRBJ2-1, with D unclear. Germline lookup yields CDR1 SGHDN and CDR2 FVKESK. The CDR3 length is 15 residues. V lost 4 bases and J lost 9, with 19 bases in between. The CDR3 nucleotides are TGTGCCAGCAGCCCGACCACAAATCTCGTGAGTGAGCAGTTCTTC. Protein: CASSPTTNLVSEQFF.

This chain links TRBV28 with TRBJ1-4; TRBD1 matches at 7 bases. V shed 10 bases and J 8 bases; nucleotides not matched to a gene: 16. Germline CDR1 MDHEN, CDR2 SYDVKM. This CDR3 comprises 15 residues. CDR3 residues: CAIGVSTGIEEKLFF. Here the CDR3 DNA reads TGTGCCATTGGAGTGTCGACAGGGATTGAGGAAAAACTGTTTTTT.

The J gene is TRBJ2-2, the V gene TRBV11-3, with D perhaps TRBD1 (5 bases). This CDR3 region has 14 residues. Trimming pared 5 bases from V and 3 bases from J, leaving 10 bases between. CDR1 and CDR2 from the germline V gene are SGHNT and YENEEA. For the CDR3, the DNA is TGTGCCAGCAGCCTGGTAGGGGACACCGGGGAGCTGTTTTTT. Its protein is CASSLVGDTGELFF.

V gene TRBV28 combines with J gene TRBJ2-7, with 14 bases identical to TRBD2. Germline V gene data show CDR1 as MDHEN and CDR2 as SYDVKM. CDR3 length: 15 residues. V gave up 5 bases and J gave up 6 bases; unmatched junction bases: 6. The CDR3 DNA reads as TGTGCCAGCAGTACCGGGACTAGCGGGAGCCCCGAGCAGTACTTC. Its protein is CASSTGTSGSPEQYF.

The chain combines TRBV9 with TRBJ1-4; 8 bases line up with TRBD1. CDR1 and CDR2 from the germline V gene are SGDLS and YYNGEE. With 4 bases clipped from V and 5 bases from J, the junction kept 7 bases outside the gene matches. This CDR3 is built from 15 residues. CDR3 nucleotide sequence: TGTGCCAGCAGCCTCTCCCAGGGGGCAAATGAAAAACTGTTTTTT. Its protein is CASSLSQGANEKLFF.

The V call is TRBV6-1, the J call TRBJ1-4; 7 nucleotides agree with TRBD1. This CDR3 comprises 15 residues. Germline V gives CDR1 MNHNS, CDR2 SASEGT. Germline trimming cut 5 bases from V and 7 bases from J; bases unmatched to any gene: 10. The CDR3 loop is CASSKMTGWAEKLFF. The CDR3 bases are TGTGCCAGCAGTAAGATGACAGGGTGGGCTGAAAAACTGTTTTTT.

This clone was detected only once. The chain combines TRBV5-1 with TRBJ2-2; D unresolved. The CDR3 totals 13 residues. The V end lost 4 bases, the J end lost 4 bases, and 8 bases lay between the germline ends. Germline V gives CDR1 SGHRS, CDR2 YFSETQ. The chain's CDR3 is CASSPQSTGELFF. The DNA of the CDR3 is TGCGCCAGCAGCCCGCAGTCCACCGGGGAGCTGTTTTTT.

V usage is TRBV6-5 and J usage is TRBJ2-7; maybe TRBD1 (6 bases). Trimming cost V 5 bases and J 4 bases, with 18 bases left between them. This CDR3 contains 15 residues. CDR1 is MNHEY and CDR2 is SVGAGI in the germline V gene. The CDR3 region has the DNA TGTGCCAGCAGTCCCAGGGGCGTCGAAGGGTACGAGCAGTACTTC. This encodes CASSPRGVEGYEQYF.

In its sample, this clone was seen once. This chain links TRBV2 with TRBJ1-1; no clear D. Germline CDR1 reads SNHLY; CDR2 reads FYNNEI. The CDR3 has 13 amino acids. V was clipped by 1 base and J by 0 bases, with 3 bases between them. CDR3 residues: CASSEEMNTEAFF. In nucleotides, the CDR3 is TGTGCCAGCAGTGAAGAGATGAACACTGAAGCTTTCTTT.

V is TRBV28 and J is TRBJ2-5; 7 bases fit TRBD1. Germline V lookup: CDR1 MDHEN, CDR2 SYDVKM. This CDR3 has 15 amino acids. The V segment lost 6 bases and the J segment 5 bases; nucleotides outside the gene matches: 12. CDR3 sequence reads: CASRGMTGWYETQYF. CDR3 bases: TGTGCCAGCAGGGGAATGACAGGGTGGTACGAGACCCAGTACTTC.

The chain has TRBV7-2 and TRBJ2-6, with D unclear. Trimming removed 1 base at V and 4 bases at J, with 5 bases between. The CDR3 runs to 14 residues. Looked up from germline, CDR1 is SGHTA and CDR2 is FQGNSA. CDR3 sequence: CASSLGSGANVLTF. The CDR3 DNA is TGTGCCAGCAGCTTAGGGTCGGGGGCCAACGTCCTGACTTTC. The complete variable domain, with remaining parts taken from reference TRBV7-2 and TRBJ2-6, reads GAGVSQSPSNKVTEKGKDVELRCDPISGHTALYWYRQSLGQGLEFLIYFQGNSAPDKSGLPSDRFSAERTGGSVSTLTIQRTQQEDSAVYLCASSLGSGANVLTFGAGSRLTVL.

The V and J genes are TRBV7-9 and TRBJ1-1; D gene ambiguous. Trimming shortened V by 2 bases and J by 6 bases, and 7 bases separated the two germline ends. The CDR3 has 12 residues. Germline CDR1 reads SEHNR; CDR2 reads FQNEAQ (reference sequence). Here the CDR3 reads CASSLYYPEAFF. As DNA, the CDR3 is TGTGCCAGCAGCTTATACTACCCTGAAGCTTTCTTT.

The genes are TRBV4-1 and TRBJ2-1; 9 bases are shared with TRBD2. Trimming removed 4 bases from V and 1 base from J; junction bases left unmatched: 5. From germline, CDR1 is MGHRA and CDR2 YSYEKL. The CDR3 spans 16 residues. The CDR3 coding sequence is TGCGCCAGCAGCCTAATAGCGGGAGTGTCCTACAATGAGCAGTTCTTC. Translation: CASSLIAGVSYNEQFF.